This TCR beta chain was sequenced for a study of T cell responses to AZD1222 COVID-19 vaccine. Study conclusions and caveats: Spike-specific TCR breadth and depth were elevated following two AZD1222 doses.

A note on this clone: Its antigen is unknown.

This table comes from immunoSEQ multiplex PCR, and its TCRdb copy is limited to in-frame clones, with some not included. The data show 120,000 or so clones, around 85% seen once. Looked up from germline, CDR1 is SGHRS and CDR2 is YFSETQ. This CDR3 comprises 18 residues. The V end lost 0 bases, the J end lost 2 bases, and 20 bases lay between the germline ends. Sequenced material: peripheral blood, taken on day 0 of AZD1222 vaccination. J is TRBJ1-1 and V is TRBV5-1; D ambiguous. This TCR was sampled from an adult in good health. The CDR3 DNA is TGCGCCAGCAGCTTGGTCGCGGGTGGTGGCAGAACCAACACTGAAGCTTTCTTT. Translation: CASSLVAGGGRTNTEAFF.